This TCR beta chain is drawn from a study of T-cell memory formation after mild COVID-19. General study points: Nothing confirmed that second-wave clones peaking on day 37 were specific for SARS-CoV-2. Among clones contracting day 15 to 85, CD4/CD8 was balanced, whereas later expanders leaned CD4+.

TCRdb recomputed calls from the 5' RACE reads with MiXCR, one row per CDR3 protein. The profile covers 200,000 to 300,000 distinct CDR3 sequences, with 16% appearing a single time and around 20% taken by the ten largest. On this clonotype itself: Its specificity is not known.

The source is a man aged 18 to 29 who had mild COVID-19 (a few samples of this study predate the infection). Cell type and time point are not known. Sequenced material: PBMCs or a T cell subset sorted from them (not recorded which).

The CDR3 reads CASSSRSGGADTQYF. The CDR3 DNA reads TGCGCCAGCAGCTCCCGGAGCGGGGGGGCGGATACGCAGTATTTT. The rearrangement uses TRBV5-1 and TRBJ2-3; 10 nucleotides line up with TRBD2. CDR3 length: 15 amino acids. CDR1 SGHRS and CDR2 YFSETQ come from the germline V gene. Trimming removed 3 bases from V and 6 bases from J; junction bases left unmatched: 7.